The rows below give T cell receptor beta chains drawn from one sample of a study of T cell responses to AZD1222 COVID-19 vaccine. Method: immunoSEQ multiplex PCR; TCRdb's copy keeps in-frame clones and lacks some. The sample contains fewer than 130,000 clones, roughly 90% of which appear only once. Sequences were derived from peripheral blood, sampled 28 days after the second AZD1222 dose. Receptor source: an adult who received the AZD1222 COVID-19 vaccine. The CDR3 runs from the conserved cysteine through the conserved F or W. Each record gives: D gene, V gene, J gene, clone size, CDR3 DNA, CDR3 protein. A D gene is named only where the DNA matches it firmly. Clone size is stated in some rows and not others, as once, few, many or a class when expanded.

TRBD1	TRBV3-1/TRBV3-2	TRBJ1-4	-	TGTGCTGTCCAGGGACAGGGGTATGAAAAACTGTTTTTT	CAVQGQGYEKLFF
-	TRBV27	TRBJ2-7	-	TGTGCCAGCGCACGAATCGGGTCCTACGAGCAGTACTTC	CASARIGSYEQYF
-	TRBV28	TRBJ1-5	-	TGTGCCAGCAGTGTCCCCGGACGGGGCAATCAGCCCCAGCATTTT	CASSVPGRGNQPQHF
-	TRBV11-3	TRBJ2-3	few	TGTGCCAGCAGCCACAGAGGAACAGATACGCAGTATTTT	CASSHRGTDTQYF
-	TRBV9	TRBJ1-5	-	TGTGCCAGCAGCGTAGGGAGGGGGTTCGGTCAGCCCCAGCATTTT	CASSVGRGFGQPQHF
TRBD2	TRBV30	TRBJ2-2	-	TGTGCCTGGAGTGTATTTGCGGGGGGGCCCGGGGAGCTGTTTTTT	CAWSVFAGGPGELFF
-	TRBV19	TRBJ2-5	-	-	CASTSGTLETQYF
TRBD2	TRBV5-4	TRBJ2-1	once	TGTGCCAGCAGCTTGGCGGGCAGCGGGGGGCTCTACAATGAGCAGTTCTTC	CASSLAGSGGLYNEQFF
TRBD1	TRBV10-2	TRBJ1-6	-	TGCGCCAGCAGAGACAGGGGATGGGATAATTCACCCCTCCACTTT	CASRDRGWDNSPLHF
TRBD2	TRBV5-1	TRBJ2-5	once	TGCGCCAGCAGCTTGGCGACGGGGGGGCAGATAGAGACCCAGTACTTC	CASSLATGGQIETQYF
-	TRBV21-1	TRBJ2-1	-	TGTGCCAGCAGCAAAGCGGACAGGGTTTTTAGCTATGAGCAGTTCTTC	CASSKADRVFSYEQFF
-	TRBV6-2/TRBV6-3	TRBJ1-4	-	TGTGCCAGCAGTTACGCGGACAGACTAGAAAAACTGTTTTTT	CASSYADRLEKLFF
-	TRBV7-2	TRBJ2-5	-	TGTGCCAGCAGCTCCTACTTACCCACAGGGATCCAAGAGACCCAGTACTTC	CASSSYLPTGIQETQYF
TRBD1	TRBV6-5	TRBJ1-2	-	TGTGCCAGCAGTTACTGGACAGGGGGCGACTATGGCTACACCTTC	CASSYWTGGDYGYTF
TRBD1	TRBV18	TRBJ1-1	-	TGTGCCAGCTCCCCGGACAGGGGCACTGAAGCTTTCTTT	CASSPDRGTEAFF
-	TRBV5-3	TRBJ1-1	once	TGTGCCAGAAGCTTGGCGGGGGAGGGCAGGGGCGCCTCTTTAATGAACACTGAAGCTTTCTTT	CARSLAGEGRGASLMNTEAFF
-	TRBV24-1	TRBJ2-2	-	TGTGCCACCAGTGATTCCTGGGGCGCGGTCACCGGGGAGCTGTTTTTT	CATSDSWGAVTGELFF
-	TRBV19	TRBJ1-5	many	TGTGCCAGTAATCAACTCCGGCGCAATCAGCCCCAGCATTTT	CASNQLRRNQPQHF
-	TRBV5-1	TRBJ1-5	-	TGCGCCAGCAGCGTAGACTCGGGATACAATCAGCCCCAGCATTTT	CASSVDSGYNQPQHF
-	TRBV6-2/TRBV6-3	TRBJ2-1	-	TGTGCCAGCAGTAGGGCCCTGGGCGGGGGCTTCAATGAGCAGTTCTTC	CASSRALGGGFNEQFF
-	TRBV10-3	TRBJ1-4	-	TGTGCCATCAGTGGGGAGGCGCCGCGGGGGGGCTACGAAAAACTGTTTTTT	CAISGEAPRGGYEKLFF
-	TRBV18	TRBJ1-6	-	TGTGCCAGCTCACCACCGGAGGGTGAGAACTCACCCCTCCACTTT	CASSPPEGENSPLHF
-	TRBV19	TRBJ1-2	-	TGTGCCAGTAGTATTGGGGCGGCGCACTATGGCTACACCTTC	CASSIGAAHYGYTF
-	TRBV7-2	TRBJ1-2	-	TGTGCCAGCAGCTCGGACGGGGACCTCTATGGCTACACCTTC	CASSSDGDLYGYTF
TRBD1	TRBV2	TRBJ1-1	-	TGTGCCAGCAGTTCGTTTTTTATAGGGGGCTCTGAAGCTTTCTTT	CASSSFFIGGSEAFF
TRBD1	TRBV5-6	TRBJ2-5	-	TGTGCCAGCTCCGGGACAGGACTCCAAGAGACCCAGTACTTC	CASSGTGLQETQYF
TRBD2	TRBV2	TRBJ2-1	-	TGTGCCAGCAGTGAACGGGGGGGCTCCTACAATGAGCAGTTCTTC	CASSERGGSYNEQFF
-	TRBV6-2/TRBV6-3	TRBJ2-7	-	TGTGCCAGCAGTCTTCCCTACGAGCAGTACTTC	CASSLPYEQYF
TRBD1	TRBV6-2/TRBV6-3	TRBJ2-1	-	TGTGCCAGCAGTTACTACCCCGGACAGGATATATACAATGAGCAGTTCTTC	CASSYYPGQDIYNEQFF
-	TRBV12-5	TRBJ1-4	-	TGTGCTAGTGGTTTAGGGGAAAAACTGTTTTTT	CASGLGEKLFF
-	TRBV30	TRBJ2-5	-	TGTGCCTGGGGGCGGGGAGAGACCCAGTACTTC	CAWGRGETQYF
TRBD2	TRBV24-1	TRBJ2-1	-	TGTGCCACCAGTGATCCGACTAGCGGGATTAATGAGCAGTTCTTC	CATSDPTSGINEQFF
-	TRBV6-6	TRBJ1-6	-	TGTGCCAGCAGTTACAAGGACTCTATCACCCTCCACTTT	CASSYKDSITLHF
-	TRBV6-6	TRBJ1-1	-	TGTGCCAGCAGTTACGTCTCGGGGGCGGGGAGCACTGAAGCTTTCTTT	CASSYVSGAGSTEAFF
-	TRBV16	TRBJ1-2	-	TGTGCCAGCAGCCAAAGAGTGGAGGGCTACACCTTC	CASSQRVEGYTF
TRBD1	TRBV6-2/TRBV6-3	TRBJ2-1	-	TGTGCCAGCAGTTACTCGAGGGGGCGGTCAATATACAATGAGCAGTTCTTC	CASSYSRGRSIYNEQFF
-	TRBV13	TRBJ2-7	-	TGTGCCAGCAGCTTTCCCTCCTCTCGGCAGTACTTC	CASSFPSSRQYF
-	TRBV3-1/TRBV3-2	TRBJ2-1	once	TGTGCCAGCAGCGCACGACCGACTCGGGCGGACGACAATGAGCAGTTCTTC	CASSARPTRADDNEQFF
TRBD2	TRBV11-3	TRBJ2-1	-	TGTGCCAGCAGCCAAGATACTAGCGGGGGGCGGGAGCAGTTCTTC	CASSQDTSGGREQFF
-	TRBV19	TRBJ1-4	-	TGTGCCAGTAGTATGAGGGTGTTAGGCAAACTGTTTTTT	CASSMRVLGKLFF
TRBD1	TRBV7-3	TRBJ1-2	few	TGTGCCAGCAGCCTGACAGGGCAAAGTGGCTACACCTTC	CASSLTGQSGYTF